This TCR beta chain was found in a study of spatial heterogeneity in lung cancer. Looking at the study overall: Within tumor regions, the number of TCR transcripts tracked closely with a T cell module score obtained from matched bulk RNA-seq.

Looked up from germline, CDR1 is LGHNA and CDR2 is YSLEER. The CDR3 runs 14 residues. V was pared by 4 bases and J by 8 bases, with 15 bases between. The library protocol tagged each TCR cDNA with a unique molecular identifier. TCRdb itself ran the 5' RACE reads through MiXCR, one entry per CDR3 protein. The sample lists some 4,000 distinct CDR3 sequences, around 8.8% occurring once. The time point is: sample taken at primary tumor resection. Frozen PBMC, nontumor lung or tumor provided whole RNA, which was sequenced unsorted. This clonotype was found many times. The target antigen is unknown. Study-level findings and limits: Counts of expanded intratumoral alpha and beta TCRs tracked tumor mutation counts. In tumor T cells, estimated coverage reached around 7% for alpha chains and under 15% for beta chains.

Sequenced material: lung tumor tissue, taken at surgery. The TCR sequence derives from a male donor with early-stage non-small cell lung cancer. The chain uses TRBV4-3 and TRBJ2-1; possibly TRBD1 or TRBD2 for D (5 bases each). The CDR3 bases are TGCGCCAGCAGCCTAAGAGGGGTGGGGGATGAGCAGTTCTTC. This codes for CASSLRGVGDEQFF.